A selection of T cell receptor beta chains follows, all from one sample in a study of response to subunit inactivated influenza vaccine. TCRdb called the RT-PCR reads again in MiXCR, with one record for every CDR3 protein. The table lists about 500,000 distinct CDR3 sequences, approximately 16% of them singletons. Sequenced material: CD4+ T cells sorted from PBMCs, taken 23 to 25 months after vaccination. The source of these receptors is a man between 50 and 69 years old who received an inactivated influenza vaccine. CDR3s leave out the opening cysteine and the closing phenylalanine or tryptophan.

SVRDSQGYT	TRBV29-1	TRBJ1-2
AISKGQGAAEAF	TRBV10-3	TRBJ1-1
SAGVAGMGQETQY	TRBV20-1	TRBJ2-5
ASSPTNEKLF	TRBV6-6	TRBJ1-4
ATSSGQIEAF	TRBV15	TRBJ1-1
ASTSMNTEAF	TRBV2	TRBJ1-1
ASTTGGGPSKEQY	TRBV9	TRBJ2-7
ASSLLAANSYEQY	TRBV5-1	TRBJ2-7
ASRVDKDTEAF	TRBV6-6	TRBJ1-1
ASRLGGGSYEQY	TRBV12-3/TRBV12-4	TRBJ2-7
ASSLGLGELF	TRBV6-5	TRBJ2-2
ASSRGVPSGANVLT	TRBV4-1	TRBJ2-6
ASSYSAGDTDTQY	TRBV6-2/TRBV6-3	TRBJ2-3
SVHGSSNTEAF	TRBV29-1	TRBJ1-1
SASIQMNTGELF	TRBV20-1	TRBJ2-2
ASSQGHTGTDSYEQY	TRBV4-2	TRBJ2-7
ASSGTGLWGGLF	TRBV12-3/TRBV12-4	TRBJ1-4
SVEGDGTDTQY	TRBV29-1	TRBJ2-3
SVEDPGTRMNTEAF	TRBV29-1	TRBJ1-1
SARDIDRQVTGELF	TRBV20-1	TRBJ2-2
ASSVAGGAAVGYT	TRBV9	TRBJ1-2
ASSSPETYEQY	TRBV2	TRBJ2-7
ASSDTVNYGYT	TRBV5-6	TRBJ1-2
ASSSTTGPGDDTQY	TRBV7-2	TRBJ2-5
ASRSGLRQNEQF	TRBV12-3/TRBV12-4	TRBJ2-1
ASSYPVWGSDEQF	TRBV6-2/TRBV6-3	TRBJ2-1
ASSSDNRQF	TRBV7-9	TRBJ2-1
ASTGQSLATNEKLF	TRBV6-1	TRBJ1-4
ASSLWKDIDTQY	TRBV12-3/TRBV12-4	TRBJ2-3
ASSLAGQGYTGELF	TRBV5-5	TRBJ2-2
ASSSRGAYTDTQY	TRBV11-2	TRBJ2-3
ASGQGRNQPQH	TRBV12-3/TRBV12-4	TRBJ1-5
ASSQYSRQSNYGYT	TRBV4-1	TRBJ1-2
ASSGTLGDTEAF	TRBV9	TRBJ1-1
ASSRTGSYEQY	TRBV7-9	TRBJ2-7
ASSQESSGGGRETQY	TRBV4-2	TRBJ2-5
ASSLGDPGRGYT	TRBV7-6	TRBJ1-2
ASSQDQVGELF	TRBV4-2	TRBJ2-2
ASSRQGIVFSSYNEQF	TRBV11-3	TRBJ2-1
ASSSRLALEQF	TRBV7-2	TRBJ2-1
AWTSGRVNEQF	TRBV30	TRBJ2-1
ASSATGTGTNEQF	TRBV11-2	TRBJ2-1
ASSLFLAERADTQY	TRBV5-5	TRBJ2-3
SALGTLKGNTIY	TRBV20-1	TRBJ1-3
ASTPTAGNTEAF	TRBV5-1	TRBJ1-1
ASSQAGSYIQY	TRBV4-2	TRBJ2-4
ASSGRAAYNEQF	TRBV7-8	TRBJ2-1
ASGTGHNSPLH	TRBV12-3/TRBV12-4	TRBJ1-6
ASSQEAAGKNSPLH	TRBV4-3	TRBJ1-6
ASRQPGGTGELF	TRBV3-1	TRBJ2-2
SAKDRKYTQETQY	TRBV20-1	TRBJ2-5
ASSSGGSSDEKLF	TRBV7-2	TRBJ1-4
ASYGLTYEQY	TRBV6-1	TRBJ2-7
ASSQGQGCEKLF	TRBV23-1	TRBJ1-4
ASSATGQHNSPLH	TRBV9	TRBJ1-6